These T cell receptor beta chains were read from a single sample in a study. TCRdb recomputed calls from the 5' RACE reads with MiXCR, one row per CDR3 protein. This table holds 62,000 or so distinct CDR3 sequences, 26% found once. The sample taken for sequencing was tumor-infiltrating Tregs sorted from the breast tumor. The source of these receptors is a female donor with breast cancer. CDR3s include the opening cysteine and the closing phenylalanine or tryptophan. A D gene is named only where the DNA matches it firmly. Some rows have no size entry. The others give once, few or many, or a class for an expanded clone.

abundance,j_gene,d_gene,len,v_gene,CDR3nt,CDR3aa
-,TRBJ1-1,TRBD1,13,TRBV7-2,TGTGCCAGCAGAAGCTCAGGGGGGGGCAGTAGGATCTTT,CASRSSGGGSRIF
-,TRBJ2-7,TRBD1,14,TRBV27,TGTGCCAGCAGTCCGATGGGACAGGGAGAAGAGCAGTACTTC,CASSPMGQGEEQYF
medium-sized,TRBJ2-1,-,15,TRBV12-3/TRBV12-4,TGTGCCAGCAGTTTGCAGCGGGCCGGGCGAAATGAGCAGTTCTTC,CASSLQRAGRNEQFF
few,TRBJ1-3,-,15,TRBV28,TGTGCCAGCAGCCCTCCGACCGGGGCTGGAAACACCATATATTTT,CASSPPTGAGNTIYF
few,TRBJ2-1,TRBD1,15,TRBV9,TGTGCCAGCAGCGCCCGGACAGGGGACGGCGATGAGCAGTTCTTC,CASSARTGDGDEQFF
once,TRBJ1-6,TRBD1,15,TRBV6-5,TGTGCCAGCAGAGGAGGGACAGGAGATAATTCACCCCTCCACTTT,CASRGGTGDNSPLHF
-,TRBJ2-1,TRBD2,16,TRBV3-1,TGTGCCAGCAGCCAAGATCCCCGGACTAGCAACAATGAGCAGTTCTTC,CASSQDPRTSNNEQFF
-,TRBJ1-1,-,16,TRBV10-3,TGTGCCATCACCCCGGGGGGTAGGGCGACGAACACTGAAGCTTTCTTT,CAITPGGRATNTEAFF
-,TRBJ2-7,-,14,TRBV6-2/TRBV6-3,TGTGCCAGCAGCCGCGGGACAGTAACCTACGAGCAGTACTTC,CASSRGTVTYEQYF
many,TRBJ1-1,-,14,TRBV12-3/TRBV12-4,TGTGCCAGCAGTCTCAGAGGGGTCGGCACTGAAGCTTTCTTT,CASSLRGVGTEAFF
-,TRBJ2-2,-,15,TRBV11-3,TGTGCCAGCAGCTTCTCGGGAGCGAACACCGGGGAGCTGTTTTTT,CASSFSGANTGELFF
few,TRBJ2-7,-,12,TRBV5-1,TGCGCCAGCCGGGAACTCGGCTACGAGCAGTACTTC,CASRELGYEQYF
-,TRBJ2-5,TRBD2,14,TRBV3-1,TGTGCCAGCGGTTCTAGCGGGAGGTTGGAGACCCAGTACTTC,CASGSSGRLETQYF
many,TRBJ1-5,TRBD1,15,TRBV4-1,TGCGCCAGCAGCCAAGATGACAGGGGTAATCAGCCCCAGCATTTT,CASSQDDRGNQPQHF
-,TRBJ1-4,TRBD1,16,TRBV7-9,TGTGCCAGCAGCCCAGGGCGGGGACAGGGTATTGAAAAACTGTTTTTT,CASSPGRGQGIEKLFF